This T cell receptor beta chain was obtained from a study of blood T cell repertoires in COVID-19. Study as a whole: From the United States, Italy and Spain came samples of acute and convalescent COVID-19. PBMCs, B-cell-depleted T cells, or T cells provided the cDNA or gDNA that made up the material.

Enrollees, about 18 to 100 years old, lived in roughly 24 US areas. In the original analysis: Researchers report that nucleated cell counts were estimated from reference gene primer amplification. Data came from immunoSEQ multiplex PCR; TCRdb stores just in-frame clones and leaves some out. V, J and clone size derive from that table, while D and trimming were established from the DNA sequence. This sample has around 240,000 clones, with around 90% found just once. Looked up from germline, CDR1 is SGHNT and CDR2 is YYREEE (reference sequence). The length of the CDR3 is 17 residues. The V end lost 0 bases, the J end lost 0 bases, and 16 bases lay between the germline ends.

Material for sequencing was PBMCs or T cells enriched from blood (not recorded which). The TCR originated in a human donor in a cohort exposed to, infected with or recovered from COVID-19 (not recorded which). The donor label of this sample is uncertain. The chain couples TRBV5-4 to TRBJ2-7, with a weak D call TRBD1 (7 bases). The CDR3 region is CASSLGRAGGSSYEQYF. In DNA form, the CDR3 reads TGTGCCAGCAGCTTGGGGAGGGCAGGGGGGAGCTCCTACGAGCAGTACTTC.